This paragraph covers one T cell receptor beta chain sequence. As yet, its antigen is unknown. Per sample, a minimum of 6 million PBMCs were isolated. The authors extracted at least 5 micrograms of total RNA per sample. These data originate in a study of blood T cells in healthy people across ages. The wider study: With template switching, about one barcoded beta molecule was captured per two T cells. The study's findings and limits: Expanded clonotype changes were possibly confounded by unknown donor CMV status.

Germline CDR1 is DFQATT and CDR2 is SNEGSKA (reference sequence). The CDR3 contains 15 residues. V shed 3 bases and J 1 base; nucleotides not matched to a gene: 4. Primed by a sample-barcoded 5' primer and a J-beta primer mix, a second PCR proceeded for 7 to 11 cycles. One entry per CDR3 protein, called by TCRdb with MiXCR from the 5' RACE reads. The sample has about a million distinct CDR3 sequences; approximately 50% are singletons. This chain connects TRBV20-1 to TRBJ2-1, with 9 nucleotides matching TRBD2. The source is an older woman in good health. Sequencing input: blood. The DNA of the CDR3 is TGCAGTGCTAGCCTCAGCGGGAGGTCCTACAATGAGCAGTTCTTC. Protein sequence: CSASLSGRSYNEQFF.